One sample yielded the 23 T cell receptor beta chains listed below, sequenced in a study of shared clonotypes between healthy human individuals. Repertoires were generated with immunoSEQ multiplex PCR, while TCRdb's copy carries only in-frame clones and drops some. The sample lists about 2.3 million clones; more than 85% were seen once. Sequences were obtained from naive CD4+ T cells from PBMCs. Subset meaning: CD45RA+ positively selected. Every receptor here comes from a young man in good health. Some clones in this sample may be carry-over from other donors' samples.

The genes are TRBV28 and TRBJ1-5; TRBD1 aligns across 10 bases. There are 14 residues in the CDR3. V lost 5 bases and J lost 7; bases outside the gene matches: 5. CDR1 and CDR2 (germline): MDHEN, SYDVKM. In nucleotides, the CDR3 is TGTGCCAGCAGTGGGACGGACAGGGGGCAGCCCCAGCATTTT. This sequence encodes CASSGTDRGQPQHF.

This clone was recorded only once. This CDR3 is CATSRGGLAGGRYEQYF. DNA of the CDR3: TGTGCCACCAGCAGAGGTGGACTAGCGGGAGGACGCTACGAGCAGTACTTC. V usage is TRBV15 and J usage is TRBJ2-7, with 14 positions matching TRBD2. V gave up 1 base and J gave up 3 bases; unmatched junction bases: 5. Germline CDR1 reads LNHNV; CDR2 reads YYDKDF (reference sequence). The CDR3 is made up of 17 amino acids.

The chain joins TRBV7-2 to TRBJ2-3; TRBD2 agrees at 10 bases. The germline V gene has CDR1 SGHTA and CDR2 FQGNSA. The CDR3 runs to 19 residues. The V and J ends lost 4 bases and 3 bases, in that order; junction bases with no gene match: 16. This CDR3 is CASSSPPGSGRAWTDTQYF. As DNA, the CDR3 is TGTGCCAGCAGCTCCCCCCCGGGGAGCGGGAGGGCCTGGACAGATACGCAGTATTTT.

This clone was seen once. The V call is TRBV19, the J call TRBJ2-2, with D possibly being TRBD1 (6 bases). Trimming pared 8 bases from V and 0 bases from J, leaving 16 bases between. Germline CDR1 and CDR2: LNHDA and SQIVND (reference sequence). The CDR3 is made up of 16 amino acids. DNA of the CDR3: TGTGCCAGTCGGACAGCGAGCCTCACGAACACCGGGGAGCTGTTTTTT. It codes for CASRTASLTNTGELFF. Full variable domain (remainder filled in from reference TRBV19 and TRBJ2-2): DGGITQSPKYLFRKEGQNVTLSCEQNLNHDAMYWYRQDPGQGLRLIYYSQIVNDFQKGDIAEGYSVSREKKESFPLTVTSAQKNPTAFYLCASRTASLTNTGELFFGEGSRLTVL.

This clone occurred once. The chain joins TRBV5-1 to TRBJ2-1, with D uncertain. V gave up 0 bases and J gave up 4 bases, with 8 bases separating them. The CDR3 length is 14 residues. Germline CDR1 is SGHRS and CDR2 is YFSETQ. The DNA for the CDR3 is TGCGCCAGCAGCTTGGGGTTCTTATACAATGAGCAGTTCTTC. This encodes CASSLGFLYNEQFF.

This clone was detected a few times. The V call is TRBV28, the J call TRBJ2-2, with 15 bases aligning to TRBD2. V lost 6 bases, J lost 5 bases, and 4 bases stayed unmatched. Germline values: CDR1 MDHEN, CDR2 SYDVKM. The CDR3 runs 16 residues. The CDR3 spells CASSRTSGRGTGELFF. The CDR3 DNA reads as TGTGCCAGCAGCCGGACTAGCGGGAGGGGTACCGGGGAGCTGTTTTTT.

This chain links TRBV21-1 with TRBJ2-2; TRBD2 reflects the table's D call only, with no check against the DNA. TRBV21-1 is assigned pseudogene status. The CDR3 totals 16 residues. CDR3 protein: CASSKAMRLATGELFF. The CDR3 region has the DNA TGTGCCAGCAGCAAAGCCATGAGACTAGCCACCGGGGAGCTGTTTTTT.

Written as DNA, the CDR3 is TGCGCCAGCAGCTTGGTGGGCCCTAATCAGCCCCAGCATTTT. Its protein is CASSLVGPNQPQHF. The gene calls are TRBV5-1 and TRBJ1-5; D uncertain. The CDR3 covers 14 residues. Germline assignment: CDR1 SGHRS and CDR2 YFSETQ. V dropped 0 bases and J dropped 4 bases, with 8 bases sitting between them.

V is TRBV9 and J is TRBJ2-7; no firm D call. Trimming took 0 bases from V and 3 from J, leaving 13 bases between them. Germline loops: CDR1 SGDLS, CDR2 YYNGEE. The CDR3 has 15 residues. This chain's CDR3 is CASSVGGSPDYEQYF. CDR3 DNA sequence: TGTGCCAGCAGCGTAGGCGGATCTCCCGACTACGAGCAGTACTTC.

The V call is TRBV28, the J call TRBJ2-5; D call uncertain. V dropped 2 bases and J dropped 2 bases, with 21 bases sitting between them. Germline V lookup: CDR1 MDHEN, CDR2 SYDVKM. This CDR3 has 18 residues. The CDR3 here is CASSLGRRPSGYQETQYF. DNA for the CDR3: TGTGCCAGCAGTTTAGGTCGGCGCCCCTCGGGCTATCAAGAGACCCAGTACTTC.

The rearrangement links TRBV6-5 to TRBJ1-5; D gene uncertain. Between the trimmed V and J ends, which lost 6 bases and 5 bases, there was a span of 17 bases. The CDR3 spans 15 residues. Per germline, CDR1 MNHEY and CDR2 SVGAGI. As DNA, the CDR3 is TGTGCCAGCAGGGGCACGGACGGCTACGATCAGCCCCAGCATTTT. Translating gives CASRGTDGYDQPQHF.

The chain recombines TRBV7-2 with TRBJ1-2; TRBD1 aligns across 7 bases. CDR3 size: 17 residues. The V and J ends lost 1 base and 0 bases, in that order; junction bases with no gene match: 8. Germline CDR1 SGHTA, CDR2 FQGNSA. The CDR3 protein is CASSLDRGARTNYGYTF. The CDR3 bases are TGTGCCAGCAGCTTAGACAGGGGCGCACGCACTAACTATGGCTACACCTTC.

This chain joins TRBV6-6 and TRBJ2-2; the D gene is possibly TRBD1 (5 bases). Germline V gene sequence: CDR1 MNHNY, CDR2 SVGAGI (reference sequence). This CDR3 is 13 amino acids long. The V gene lost 6 bases and the J gene lost 4 bases, with 9 bases spanning the gap. CDR3 sequence (DNA): TGTGCCAGCAGACAGGTGCCCACCGGGGAGCTGTTTTTT. Amino acids: CASRQVPTGELFF.

The chain carries TRBV28 and TRBJ1-2; 7 bases agree with TRBD1. Germline V gives CDR1 MDHEN, CDR2 SYDVKM. J was trimmed by 2 bases and V by 2 bases; bases with no gene match: 5. CDR3 length equals 15 residues. The CDR3 bases are TGTGCCAGCAGTTTACGGGACAGACGAAACTATGGCTACACCTTC. This gives the protein CASSLRDRRNYGYTF.

The V call is TRBV5-1, the J call TRBJ1-5; unclear D gene. The CDR3 is 13 residues long. The V gene lost 5 bases and the J gene lost 3 bases, with 9 bases spanning the gap. Germline assignment: CDR1 SGHRS and CDR2 YFSETQ. The CDR3: CASRERVNQPQHF. The CDR3 bases are TGCGCCAGCAGGGAGAGGGTCAATCAGCCCCAGCATTTT.

The chain links TRBV7-9 to TRBJ1-2, with a tentative D call TRBD1 (5 bases). The V gene lost 0 bases and the J gene lost 4 bases, with 9 bases spanning the gap. CDR1 SEHNR and CDR2 FQNEAQ come from the germline V gene (reference sequence). This CDR3 comprises 14 residues. The CDR3 spells CASSLAGTGYGYTF. The CDR3 DNA reads TGTGCCAGCAGCTTAGCGGGGACTGGCTATGGCTACACCTTC.

This rearrangement joins TRBV30 to TRBJ1-1, with 8 positions matching TRBD1. CDR3 length equals 14 residues. Unmatched junction bases numbered 7, after V lost 7 bases and J lost 0 bases. Germline V gene sequence: CDR1 GTSNPN, CDR2 SVGIG (reference sequence). In DNA, the CDR3 is TGTGCCTTGAGCCGACAGGGGATGAACACTGAAGCTTTCTTT. Its protein product is CALSRQGMNTEAFF. The complete variable domain, with remaining parts taken from reference TRBV30 and TRBJ1-1, reads SQTIHQWPATLVQPVGSPLSLECTVEGTSNPNLYWYRQAAGRGLQLLFYSVGIGQISSEVPQNLSASRPQDRQFILSSKKLLLSDSGFYLCALSRQGMNTEAFFGQGTRLTVV.

The J gene is TRBJ1-1, the V gene TRBV10-2, with D hard to call. The germline gives CDR1 WSHSY, CDR2 SAAADI. This CDR3 is built from 14 residues. V shed 4 bases and J shed 1 base, with 10 bases lying between them. Written as DNA, the CDR3 is TGCGCCAGCAGTGTAAGAGGGAAGAACACTGAAGCTTTCTTT. Protein sequence: CASSVRGKNTEAFF.

This clone has just one count. This chain joins TRBV19 and TRBJ2-1; 12 bases line up with TRBD2. CDR1 and CDR2 from the germline V gene are LNHDA and SQIVND (reference sequence). The CDR3 totals 16 residues. Trimming at V came to 2 bases and at J to 7 bases, leaving 6 bases not matched to a gene. In DNA, the CDR3 is TGTGCCAGTAGTATACTAGCGGGAGGGAATTGGAATGAGCAGTTCTTC. Amino acid sequence: CASSILAGGNWNEQFF.

The V and J genes are TRBV19 and TRBJ1-2; D unclear. The CDR3 is 13 amino acids. Germline V CDR1 and CDR2: LNHDA, SQIVND (reference sequence). Trimming left V 5 bases short and J 8 bases short, with 15 bases between. The CDR3 nucleotides read TGTGCCAGTAGTCCGGACGGCGGCGGAGGCTACACCTTC. Protein sequence: CASSPDGGGGYTF.

V and J are TRBV29-1 and TRBJ2-2; TRBD2 aligns across 9 bases. V gave up 5 bases and J gave up 1 base; unmatched junction bases: 2. This CDR3 has 14 amino acids. Germline values: CDR1 SQVTM, CDR2 ANQGSEA. The CDR3 sequence: CSVTTSGNTGELFF. CDR3 sequence (DNA): TGCAGCGTTACGACTAGCGGGAACACCGGGGAGCTGTTTTTT.

V gene TRBV7-2 combines with J gene TRBJ2-7; TRBD1 aligns across 9 bases. V shed 5 bases, J shed 4 bases, and the junction held 3 bases outside the gene matches. CDR1 and CDR2 (germline): SGHTA, FQGNSA. The CDR3 is 13 amino acids. CDR3 sequence: CASSPDRGYEQYF. The CDR3 DNA is TGTGCCAGCAGCCCAGACAGGGGGTACGAGCAGTACTTC.

This sequence joins TRBV27 and TRBJ1-5, with D hard to call. The CDR3 length is 16 residues. Germline CDR1 and CDR2: MNHEY and SMNVEV (reference sequence). Trimming took 1 base from V and 0 from J, leaving 10 bases between them. The CDR3 nucleotides are TGTGCCAGCAGTTTATTAGGACCCTATAGCAATCAGCCCCAGCATTTT. Amino acids: CASSLLGPYSNQPQHF.